The 3 T cell receptor beta chains in this list originate from one sample, sequenced in a study of Graves' ophthalmopathy and Graves' hyperthyroidism. RNA transcripts were the source from which TCR beta CDR3 regions were amplified. The first-round RT-PCR employed HTBI primers together with the Qiagen OneStep RT-PCR kit. A multiplex PCR was then performed as the second round. TCRdb reprocessed the multiplex PCR reads via MiXCR and lists one record per CDR3 protein. The table has roughly 700,000 distinct CDR3 sequences, around 40% seen once; the top ten hold roughly 46%. The sample was peripheral blood. These receptors were collected from an adult man with Graves' ophthalmopathy.

This chain joins TRBV7-9 and TRBJ2-6; D is possibly TRBD2 (7 bases). The CDR3 has 18 amino acids. V lost 5 bases and J 5 bases, leaving 22 bases between the germline ends. The germline V gene has CDR1 SEHNR and CDR2 FQNEAQ (reference sequence). CDR3: CASSQDPGGLIRANVLTF. The CDR3 DNA reads as TGTGCCAGCAGCCAGGACCCCGGGGGGCTTATTAGGGCCAACGTCCTGACTTTC.

The chain links TRBV19 to TRBJ1-4; D ambiguous. This CDR3 spans 14 amino acids. Germline V gene sequence: CDR1 LNHDA, CDR2 SQIVND (reference sequence). V lost 3 bases and J lost 5, with 10 bases in between. The CDR3 nucleotides are TGTGCCAGTAGTATGATTGGCTACAATGAAAAACTGTTTTTT. Amino acid sequence: CASSMIGYNEKLFF.

The CDR3 DNA is TGTGCCAGCAGTGATGCTAGTCTTGACGAGCAGTACTTC. It is translated as CASSDASLDEQYF. The V gene is TRBV6-1, the J gene TRBJ2-7; D unresolved. The CDR3 runs to 13 residues. The V end was cut by 3 bases, the J end by 5 bases, with 11 bases between. The germline CDR1 and CDR2 sequences are MNHNS and SASEGT.